A selection of T cell receptor beta chains follows, all from one sample in a study of shared clonotypes between healthy human individuals. Assay: immunoSEQ multiplex PCR; the TCRdb copy retains only in-frame clones and omits some. The table records 2 million to 2.5 million clones, roughly 95% of them present only once. The sample was naive CD4+ T cells sorted from blood. The source of these receptors is a man aged 18 to 35 in good health. The CDR3 runs from the conserved cysteine through the conserved F or W. Fields, in order: clone size, V gene, D gene, J gene, CDR3 DNA, CDR3 protein. A D gene is named only where the DNA matches it firmly. Part of the rows lack a size; the others show once, few, many or a class for expanded clones.

clone size: -
V gene: TRBV5-6
D gene: -
J gene: TRBJ2-1
CDR3 DNA: TGTGCCAGCAGCACCTACAATGAGCAGTTCTTC
CDR3 protein: CASSTYNEQFF

clone size: -
V gene: TRBV28
D gene: TRBD1
J gene: TRBJ1-5
CDR3 DNA: TGTGCCAGCAGTCCCCCGTGGACAGGCTTGGGTAGCAATCAGCCCCAGCATTTT
CDR3 protein: CASSPPWTGLGSNQPQHF

clone size: -
V gene: TRBV5-4
D gene: -
J gene: TRBJ2-7
CDR3 DNA: TGTGCCAGCAGCTCCCCTTCGTCCGCGGAGCACGAGCAGTACTTC
CDR3 protein: CASSSPSSAEHEQYF

clone size: once
V gene: TRBV6-6
D gene: -
J gene: TRBJ1-4
CDR3 DNA: TGTGCCAGCAGCAGGGCTGAGGCAACTAATGAAAAACTGTTTTTT
CDR3 protein: CASSRAEATNEKLFF

clone size: -
V gene: TRBV7-2
D gene: TRBD1
J gene: TRBJ1-2
CDR3 DNA: TGTGCCAGCAGCTTAGTACAGGGGATAGATGGCTACACCTTC
CDR3 protein: CASSLVQGIDGYTF

clone size: -
V gene: TRBV7-2
D gene: TRBD1
J gene: TRBJ2-7
CDR3 DNA: TGTGCCAGCAGCCCAACCGGGACAGGGTACTACGAGCAGTACTTC
CDR3 protein: CASSPTGTGYYEQYF

clone size: -
V gene: TRBV28
D gene: -
J gene: TRBJ2-3
CDR3 DNA: TGTGCCAGCAGTATTACAGATACGCAGTATTTT
CDR3 protein: CASSITDTQYF

clone size: once
V gene: TRBV4-2
D gene: -
J gene: TRBJ2-5
CDR3 DNA: TGTGCCAGCAGCCAAGAGGAGCAGCAAGGAGAGACCCAGTACTTC
CDR3 protein: CASSQEEQQGETQYF

clone size: -
V gene: TRBV5-4
D gene: -
J gene: TRBJ2-5
CDR3 DNA: TGTGCCAGCAGCCCAGACCCCGCGAGGGAGACCCAGTACTTC
CDR3 protein: CASSPDPARETQYF

clone size: -
V gene: TRBV18
D gene: -
J gene: TRBJ2-2
CDR3 DNA: TGTGCCAGCTCACCTAACCTACAGGAAAGGGAGCTGTTTTTT
CDR3 protein: CASSPNLQERELFF

clone size: -
V gene: TRBV28
D gene: TRBD1
J gene: TRBJ2-2
CDR3 DNA: TGTGCCAGCAGACAGGGGGGACTCGCGACCGGGGAGCTGTTTTTT
CDR3 protein: CASRQGGLATGELFF

clone size: -
V gene: TRBV19
D gene: -
J gene: TRBJ2-6
CDR3 DNA: TGTGCCAGTAGTATAGATGCCCCCTCTGGGGCCAACGTCCTGACTTTC
CDR3 protein: CASSIDAPSGANVLTF

clone size: -
V gene: TRBV30
D gene: -
J gene: TRBJ1-1
CDR3 DNA: TGTGCCTGGAGTCCAACAGGGTTCGTCGCTGAAGCTTTCTTT
CDR3 protein: CAWSPTGFVAEAFF

clone size: -
V gene: TRBV2
D gene: -
J gene: TRBJ1-1
CDR3 DNA: TGTGCCAGCAGTGAAGCTACCACGAACACTGAAGCTTTCTTT
CDR3 protein: CASSEATTNTEAFF

clone size: -
V gene: TRBV5-4
D gene: -
J gene: TRBJ2-5
CDR3 DNA: TGTGCCAGCAGCTCCCGGCAGGGGCCTAACCAAGAGACCCAGTACTTC
CDR3 protein: CASSSRQGPNQETQYF

clone size: -
V gene: TRBV15
D gene: -
J gene: TRBJ2-2
CDR3 DNA: TGTGCCACCAGCAGAGTGGGCCGGGACACCGGGGAGCTGTTTTTT
CDR3 protein: CATSRVGRDTGELFF

clone size: once
V gene: TRBV28
D gene: TRBD1
J gene: TRBJ1-1
CDR3 DNA: TGTGCCAGCAGGGGGACAGGGGACTTGAACACTGAAGCTTTCTTT
CDR3 protein: CASRGTGDLNTEAFF

clone size: -
V gene: TRBV7-6
D gene: -
J gene: TRBJ2-3
CDR3 DNA: TGTGCCAGCAGCATAGGGCGACTCGATACGCAGTATTTT
CDR3 protein: CASSIGRLDTQYF

clone size: -
V gene: TRBV4-1
D gene: -
J gene: TRBJ2-1
CDR3 DNA: TGCGCCAGCAGCCGCGGACTAGGGGGGATGTACAATGAGCAGTTCTTC
CDR3 protein: CASSRGLGGMYNEQFF

clone size: -
V gene: TRBV27
D gene: TRBD1
J gene: TRBJ1-6
CDR3 DNA: TGTGCCAGCAGTCGTCGGCCAGGGGGAAATTCACCCCTCCACTTT
CDR3 protein: CASSRRPGGNSPLHF

clone size: -
V gene: TRBV5-4
D gene: TRBD1
J gene: TRBJ2-2
CDR3 DNA: TGTGCCAGCAGCTCGGGACAGGGGGCGCTTGCCGGGGAGCTGTTTTTT
CDR3 protein: CASSSGQGALAGELFF

clone size: -
V gene: TRBV30
D gene: -
J gene: TRBJ1-2
CDR3 DNA: TGCGCCTGGAGTCTACAGGGAAACTATGGCTACACCTTC
CDR3 protein: CAWSLQGNYGYTF

clone size: -
V gene: TRBV5-1
D gene: -
J gene: TRBJ2-5
CDR3 DNA: TGCGCCAGCAGCTTGGACTACCAGCAAGAGACCCAGTACTTC
CDR3 protein: CASSLDYQQETQYF

clone size: -
V gene: TRBV19
D gene: -
J gene: TRBJ1-5
CDR3 DNA: TGTGCCAGTATGGGGTCAGGAGGGGCTAATCAGCCCCAGCATTTT
CDR3 protein: CASMGSGGANQPQHF

clone size: -
V gene: TRBV30
D gene: -
J gene: TRBJ1-2
CDR3 DNA: TGTGCCTGGAGTGTGAGGGGATACTATGGCTACACCTTC
CDR3 protein: CAWSVRGYYGYTF